One T cell receptor beta chain is described in this entry. What it recognizes is unknown. V gave up 2 bases and J gave up 1 base; unmatched junction bases: 2. Germline-derived CDR1 and CDR2 are MGHRA and YSYEKL. The CDR3 has 15 residues. The record originates from a study of T-cell reconstitution after alpha-beta-depleted transplantation in children. Study results and limitations: Roughly two months post-transplant, alpha-beta T cells reportedly originated from several hundred graft clones that had expanded. From newly produced T cells came most of the T-cell counts and diversity one year after transplant.

A library of TCRbeta sequences, prepared with unique molecular identifiers, was generated. Each CDR3 protein gets one entry after TCRdb re-called the PCR reads with MiXCR. The sample shows approximately 270,000 distinct CDR3 sequences, about 24% of them seen only once. The clonotype originates from a female patient aged 2-9 years who had a stem cell transplant for congenital amegakaryocytic thrombocytopenia, so the T cells may come from the graft donor. Sequencing used PBMCs, mostly from graft donor cells, obtained 360 days after TCRalphabeta/CD19-depleted stem cell transplant. The V gene is TRBV4-1, the J gene TRBJ2-7, with TRBD2 matching over 10 bases. CDR3 region: CASSQRLAGSYEQYF. The DNA of the CDR3 is TGCGCCAGCAGCCAACGACTAGCGGGTTCCTACGAGCAGTACTTC.